The present TCR beta chain was sequenced within a study of glioma-infiltrating T cells. J gave up 6 bases and V 6 bases, and 7 bases lay outside the gene matches. This CDR3 has 13 residues. Germline V CDR1 and CDR2: MNHEY, SMNVEV (reference sequence). Amplification of TCR alpha and beta CDR3 regions from RNA used iRepertoire nested multiplex PCR. TCRdb reprocessed the multiplex PCR reads via MiXCR and lists one record per CDR3 protein. The repertoire holds more than 95,000 distinct CDR3 sequences, with about 23% as singletons. In this sample, this clonotype turned up many times. This sequence originates from a human donor with low-grade glioma or glioblastoma, undergoing nonglioma brain surgery, or in good health (not recorded which). The gene calls are TRBV27 and TRBJ1-1, with TRBD1 matching 7 bases. Sequencing used glioma tissue, nonneoplastic brain tissue, or PBMCs (not recorded which). The CDR3: CASRNTGVAEAFF. The DNA for the CDR3 is TGTGCCAGCAGAAATACAGGGGTCGCTGAAGCTTTCTTT.